This is a list of T cell receptor beta chains from one sample in a study of blood T cell repertoires in COVID-19. Data came from immunoSEQ multiplex PCR; TCRdb stores just in-frame clones and leaves some out. The sample records roughly 360,000 clones, around 84% being singletons. The sequencing sample was made of peripheral blood. Receptors originate from a human donor with acute or convalescent COVID-19. The donor label of this sample is uncertain. The CDR3 runs from the conserved cysteine through the conserved F or W. D genes are given only for firm matches. Rows give clone size only sometimes, using once, few, many, or a class for an expanded clone.

D	V	size	J	DNA	CDR3
NA	TRBV7-2	NA	TRBJ2-3	TGTGCCAGCGGGGGCGGCCCCCCGCAGTATTTT	CASGGGPPQYF
TRBD1	TRBV5-1	NA	TRBJ2-7	TGCGCCAGCAGCTTGGTTGTAGGGGGCGTCGAGCAGTACTTC	CASSLVVGGVEQYF
NA	TRBV7-8	NA	TRBJ2-1	TGTGCCAGCAGCTTAGCGCTGGGCGGGAACAATGAGCAGTTCTTC	CASSLALGGNNEQFF
NA	TRBV12-3/TRBV12-4	once	TRBJ2-3	TGTGCCAGCGCAGGGGGCACAGATACGCAGTATTTT	CASAGGTDTQYF
NA	TRBV28	NA	TRBJ1-3	TGTGCCAGCTTCGGGGGGACTCCCTCTGGAAACACCATATATTTT	CASFGGTPSGNTIYF
TRBD1	TRBV18	NA	TRBJ1-4	TGTGCCAGCTCACCAGGGACAGCCAGCTCTAATGAAAAACTGTTTTTT	CASSPGTASSNEKLFF
TRBD2	TRBV9	few	TRBJ2-1	TGTGCCAGCAGCGTAGGGTGGCGGGAGAGCTCCTACAATGAGCAGTTCTTC	CASSVGWRESSYNEQFF
NA	TRBV24-1	NA	TRBJ2-1	TGTGCCACCAGTGACAATCAAGGGGCCCCCGATGAGCAGTTCTTC	CATSDNQGAPDEQFF
NA	TRBV29-1	NA	TRBJ2-7	TGCAGCGTTGAAGATCTTCGGGACGAGCAGTACTTC	CSVEDLRDEQYF
TRBD2	TRBV19	NA	TRBJ2-3	TGTGCCAGTAGTACCCGGACTAGCGGGGGGGCGAAAGATACGCAGTATTTT	CASSTRTSGGAKDTQYF
NA	TRBV18	NA	TRBJ2-3	TGTGCCAGCTCATCCACCCAGACAGGCACAGATACGCAGTATTTT	CASSSTQTGTDTQYF
NA	TRBV6-1	NA	TRBJ1-5	TGTGCCAGCAGTGAACTTCGACAGCCCCACAATCAGCCCCAGCATTTT	CASSELRQPHNQPQHF
NA	TRBV6-5	NA	TRBJ2-3	TGTGCCAGCAGTTACTCGGCACCTAGAATCACAGATACGCAGTATTTT	CASSYSAPRITDTQYF
TRBD1	TRBV28	NA	TRBJ2-3	TGTGCCAGCAGGCTAGGGGGCGCCGGGATAGATACGCAGTATTTT	CASRLGGAGIDTQYF
TRBD1	TRBV27	NA	TRBJ1-6	TGTGCCAGCACCCCGCGTTGGGACAGGGGCCGGGGGCCCCTCCACTTT	CASTPRWDRGRGPLHF
NA	TRBV6-5	NA	TRBJ1-5	TGTGCCAGCAGAAGCGGCCTAGGCAATCAGCCCCAGCATTTT	CASRSGLGNQPQHF
NA	TRBV4-1	NA	TRBJ2-1	TGCGCCAGCAGCCAAGACTTAATGAGCTCCTACAATGAGCAGTTCTTC	CASSQDLMSSYNEQFF
NA	TRBV30	NA	TRBJ1-2	TGTGCCTGGAGTCGACAGGCTGGGGGCTACACCTTC	CAWSRQAGGYTF
TRBD1	TRBV5-4	NA	TRBJ2-7	TGTGCCAGCAGCTTGGAAAGGGGGCGCGGCGAGCAGTACTTC	CASSLERGRGEQYF
NA	TRBV6-6	once	TRBJ1-4	TGTGCCAGCAGTCCCGGTGAGGGTTACGGAGCAACTAATGAAAAACTGTTTTTT	CASSPGEGYGATNEKLFF
TRBD1	TRBV29-1	once	TRBJ2-5	TGCAGCGCCAGACAGGGTTTGGAGACCCAGTACTTC	CSARQGLETQYF
NA	TRBV29-1	NA	TRBJ2-5	TGCAGCGTCCGAACGGCAGGGGCGGAAAAGACCCAGTACTTC	CSVRTAGAEKTQYF
TRBD1	TRBV2	NA	TRBJ2-3	TGTGCCAGCAGGGAAACCGGGACAGGGGCCCAGCGGCGTACGCAGTATTTT	CASRETGTGAQRRTQYF
NA	TRBV27	NA	TRBJ1-1	TGTGCCAGCAGTTTAGTCGCCCAGGGGCGGGGGCCGGGGACTGAAGCTTTCTTT	CASSLVAQGRGPGTEAFF
NA	TRBV6-2/TRBV6-3	NA	TRBJ2-3	TGTGCCAGCAGTTTCCGACAGAGTAGCACAGATACGCAGTATTTT	CASSFRQSSTDTQYF
NA	TRBV10-3	NA	TRBJ2-1	TGTGCCATCAGTGAGTCGGGGACTGGGACCAATGAGCAGTTCTTC	CAISESGTGTNEQFF
TRBD1	TRBV5-1	NA	TRBJ2-2	TGCGCCAGCAGCCCGGGACAGGTCTCTTTAATCACCGGGGAGCTGTTTTTT	CASSPGQVSLITGELFF
TRBD2	TRBV5-1	NA	TRBJ2-1	TGCGCCAGCAGCCCCCAGGCGGCTAGCGGGAGGGCCAGACTTCCTGAGCAGTTCTTC	CASSPQAASGRARLPEQFF
NA	TRBV27	NA	TRBJ1-2	TGTGCCAGCAGTCCGGGGGGGTTTAACTATGGCTACACCTTC	CASSPGGFNYGYTF
NA	TRBV4-1	NA	TRBJ2-7	TGCGCCAGCAGCCAAGATTGGGCCGTGCAGTACTTC	CASSQDWAVQYF
NA	TRBV6-2/TRBV6-3	NA	TRBJ1-3	TGTGCCAGCAGTCAGAACCGGGTGCCGACTGGAAACACCATATATTTT	CASSQNRVPTGNTIYF